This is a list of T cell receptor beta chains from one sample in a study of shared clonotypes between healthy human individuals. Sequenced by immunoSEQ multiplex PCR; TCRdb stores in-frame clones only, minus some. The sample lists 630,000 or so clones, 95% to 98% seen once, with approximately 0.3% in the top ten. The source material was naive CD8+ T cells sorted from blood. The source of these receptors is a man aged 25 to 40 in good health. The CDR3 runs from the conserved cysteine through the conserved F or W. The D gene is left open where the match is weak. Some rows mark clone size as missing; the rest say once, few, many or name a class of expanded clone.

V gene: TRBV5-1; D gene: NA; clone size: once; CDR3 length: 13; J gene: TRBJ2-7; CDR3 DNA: TGCGCCAGCAGTTCCATTTCAAGCGACGAGCAGTACTTC; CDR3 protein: CASSSISSDEQYF
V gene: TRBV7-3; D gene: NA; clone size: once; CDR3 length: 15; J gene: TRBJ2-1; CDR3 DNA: TGTGCCAGCAGCTTATTCTTGGGTACCTACAATGAGCAGTTCTTC; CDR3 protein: CASSLFLGTYNEQFF
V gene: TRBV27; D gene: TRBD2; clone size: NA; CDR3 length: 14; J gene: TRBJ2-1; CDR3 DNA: TGTGCCAGCAGCGGGGGGAGCTCCTACAATGAGCAGTTCTTC; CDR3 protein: CASSGGSSYNEQFF
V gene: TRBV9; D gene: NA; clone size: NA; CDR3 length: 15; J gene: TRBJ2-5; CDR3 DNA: TGTGCCAGCAGCGTATCCCTGAGAGGTGAAGAGACCCAGTACTTC; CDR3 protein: CASSVSLRGEETQYF
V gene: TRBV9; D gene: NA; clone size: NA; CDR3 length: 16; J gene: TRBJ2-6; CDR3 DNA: TGTGCCAGCCAGGGACTGATAAATAAAGGGGCCAACGTCCTGACTTTC; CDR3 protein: CASQGLINKGANVLTF
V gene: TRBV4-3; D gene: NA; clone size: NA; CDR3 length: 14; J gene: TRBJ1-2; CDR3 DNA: TGCGCCAGCAGCCAAGAAAGGGACTTCCGCGGCTACACCTTC; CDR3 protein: CASSQERDFRGYTF
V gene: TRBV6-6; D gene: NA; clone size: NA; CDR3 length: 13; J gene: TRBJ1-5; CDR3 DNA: TGTGCCAGCAGTTACGAGGGAATTCAGCCCCAGCATTTT; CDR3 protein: CASSYEGIQPQHF
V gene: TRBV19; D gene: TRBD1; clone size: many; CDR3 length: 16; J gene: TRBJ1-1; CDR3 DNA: TGTGCCAGTAGGTACTGGCAACAGGGGGCGGCTGAGAAAGCTTTCTTT; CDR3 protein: CASRYWQQGAAEKAFF
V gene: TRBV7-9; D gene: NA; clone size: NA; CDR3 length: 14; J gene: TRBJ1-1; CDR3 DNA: TGTGCCAGCAGCTTATCGTACGCTAACACTGAAGCTTTCTTT; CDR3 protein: CASSLSYANTEAFF
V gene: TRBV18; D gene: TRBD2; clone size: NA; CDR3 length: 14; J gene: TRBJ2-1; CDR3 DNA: TGTGCCAGCTCACCGAGCGGGGGCTCTGTTGAGCAGTTCTTC; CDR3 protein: CASSPSGGSVEQFF
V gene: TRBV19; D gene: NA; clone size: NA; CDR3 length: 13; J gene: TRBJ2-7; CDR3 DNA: TGTGCCAGTAGTCCGGGGGCCCGCTACGAGCAGTACTTC; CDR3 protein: CASSPGARYEQYF
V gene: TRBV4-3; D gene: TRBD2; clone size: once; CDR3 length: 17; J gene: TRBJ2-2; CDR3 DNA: TGCGCCAGCAGCCAAGGGGCTAGCGGGAGTTTAACCGGGGAGCTGTTTTTT; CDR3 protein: CASSQGASGSLTGELFF
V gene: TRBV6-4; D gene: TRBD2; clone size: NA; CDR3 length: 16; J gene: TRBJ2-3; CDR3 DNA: TGTGCCAGACTGATAGAGCGGGAGGATAGCACAGATACGCAGTATTTT; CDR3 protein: CARLIEREDSTDTQYF
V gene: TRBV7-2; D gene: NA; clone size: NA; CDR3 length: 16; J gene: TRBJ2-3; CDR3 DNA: TGTGCCAGCAGCCCCGACGGGGGAGTTAGCACAGATACGCAGTATTTT; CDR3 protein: CASSPDGGVSTDTQYF
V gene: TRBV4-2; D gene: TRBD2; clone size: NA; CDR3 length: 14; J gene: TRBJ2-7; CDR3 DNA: TGTGCCAGCAGCCCCTCTAGCGGTTCCTACGAGCAGTACTTC; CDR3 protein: CASSPSSGSYEQYF
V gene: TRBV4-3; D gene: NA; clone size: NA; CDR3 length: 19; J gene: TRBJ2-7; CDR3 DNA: TGCGCCAGCAGCCAAGATCTTGGGGGGCCCGGGACAGTCTCCTACGAGCAGTACTTC; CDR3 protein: CASSQDLGGPGTVSYEQYF
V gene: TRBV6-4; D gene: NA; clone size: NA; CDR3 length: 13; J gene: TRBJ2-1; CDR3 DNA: TGTGCCAGCAGTGACTCTGGCTTTAATGAGCAGTTCTTC; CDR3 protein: CASSDSGFNEQFF
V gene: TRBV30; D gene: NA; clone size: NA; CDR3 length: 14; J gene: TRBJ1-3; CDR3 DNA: TGTGCCTGGAGGGCATGGGGTAAGGGGAACACCATATATTTT; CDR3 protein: CAWRAWGKGNTIYF
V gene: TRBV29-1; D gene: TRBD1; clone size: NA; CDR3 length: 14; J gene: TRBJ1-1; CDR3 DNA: TGCAGCCTCCAGGCCCAGGGGGACGGGACTGAAGCTTTCTTT; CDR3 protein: CSLQAQGDGTEAFF
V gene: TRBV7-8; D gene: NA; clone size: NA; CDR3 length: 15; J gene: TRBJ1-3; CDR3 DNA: TGTGCCAGCAGCTCTCGGAGGGACTCTGGAAACACCATATATTTT; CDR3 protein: CASSSRRDSGNTIYF
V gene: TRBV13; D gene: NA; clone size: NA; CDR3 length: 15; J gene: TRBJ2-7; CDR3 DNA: TGTGCCAGCAGCCCCTGGTCAGGCAGCTCCTACGAGCAGTACTTC; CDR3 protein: CASSPWSGSSYEQYF
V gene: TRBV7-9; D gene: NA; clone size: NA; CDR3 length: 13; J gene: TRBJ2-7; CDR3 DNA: TGTGCCAGCAGCAGGGACAACTCCTACGAGCAGTACTTC; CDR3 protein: CASSRDNSYEQYF
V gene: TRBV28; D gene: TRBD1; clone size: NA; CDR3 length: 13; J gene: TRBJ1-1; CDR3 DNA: TGTGCCAGCAGAAACAGGGGGAACACTGAAGCTTTCTTT; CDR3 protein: CASRNRGNTEAFF
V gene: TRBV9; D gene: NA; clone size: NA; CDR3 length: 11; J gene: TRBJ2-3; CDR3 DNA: TGTGCCAGCAGAAGCCGGGGACGGTTGTATTTT; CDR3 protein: CASRSRGRLYF
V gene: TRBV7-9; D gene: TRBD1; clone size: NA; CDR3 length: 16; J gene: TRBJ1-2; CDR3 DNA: TGTGCCAGCAGCCCCGGGACAGCCGAGTCTGTCTATGGCTACACCTTC; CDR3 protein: CASSPGTAESVYGYTF
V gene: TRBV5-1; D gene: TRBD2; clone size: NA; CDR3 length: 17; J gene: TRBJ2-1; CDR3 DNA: TGCGCCAGCAGCTTGGTAACTAGCGGGAGTGTAAACAATGAGCAGTTCTTC; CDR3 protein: CASSLVTSGSVNNEQFF
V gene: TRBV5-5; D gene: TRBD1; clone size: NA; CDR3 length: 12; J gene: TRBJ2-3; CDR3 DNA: TGTGCCAGCAGCTCCGGGACAGCCACGCAGTATTTT; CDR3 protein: CASSSGTATQYF
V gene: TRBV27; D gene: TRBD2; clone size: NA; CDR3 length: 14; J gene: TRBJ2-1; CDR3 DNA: TGTGCCAGCAGTACACTAGCGGCCTACAATGAGCAGTTCTTC; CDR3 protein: CASSTLAAYNEQFF
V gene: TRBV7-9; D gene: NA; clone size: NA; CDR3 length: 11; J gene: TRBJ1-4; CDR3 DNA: TGTGCCAGCAGCTTTGGGGAAAAACTGTTTTTT; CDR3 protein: CASSFGEKLFF
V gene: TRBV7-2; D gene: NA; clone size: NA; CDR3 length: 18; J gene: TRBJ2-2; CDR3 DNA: TGTGCCAGCAGCTTAGGGCCAGTCATAAGATTGGGAGAGGGGGAGCTGTTTTTT; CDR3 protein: CASSLGPVIRLGEGELFF
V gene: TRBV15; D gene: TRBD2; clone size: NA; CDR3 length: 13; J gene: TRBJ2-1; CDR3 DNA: TGTGCCACCTGGGGGGGAGGGCCAAGTGAGCAGTTCTTC; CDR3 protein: CATWGGGPSEQFF
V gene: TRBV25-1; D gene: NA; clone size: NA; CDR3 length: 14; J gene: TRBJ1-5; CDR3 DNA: TGTGCCAGCAGTGAATCCGCAGGTCCTCAGCCCCAGCATTTT; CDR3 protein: CASSESAGPQPQHF
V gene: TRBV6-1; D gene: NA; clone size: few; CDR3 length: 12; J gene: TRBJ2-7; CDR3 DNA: TGTGCCAGCAGAATCTCCAGCTACGAGCAGTACTTC; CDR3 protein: CASRISSYEQYF
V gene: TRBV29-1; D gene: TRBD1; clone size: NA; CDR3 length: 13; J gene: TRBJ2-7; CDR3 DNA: TGCAGCGTTGGCACCGGGACAGGGAACGAGCAGTACTTC; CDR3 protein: CSVGTGTGNEQYF
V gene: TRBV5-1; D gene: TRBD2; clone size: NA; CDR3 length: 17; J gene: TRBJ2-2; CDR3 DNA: TGCGCCAGCAGCTTGGCAAGTAGCGGGGAGAACACCGGGGAGCTGTTTTTT; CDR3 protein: CASSLASSGENTGELFF
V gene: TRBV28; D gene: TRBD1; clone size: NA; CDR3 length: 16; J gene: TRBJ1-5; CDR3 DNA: TGTGCCAGCCGGAAACAGGGACAGGGTAACAATCAGCCCCAGCATTTT; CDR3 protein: CASRKQGQGNNQPQHF
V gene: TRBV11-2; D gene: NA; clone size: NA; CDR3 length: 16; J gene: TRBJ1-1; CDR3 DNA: TGTGCCAGCAGCCACAGGGCCTCCATGGGAAAGACTGAAGCTTTCTTT; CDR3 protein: CASSHRASMGKTEAFF
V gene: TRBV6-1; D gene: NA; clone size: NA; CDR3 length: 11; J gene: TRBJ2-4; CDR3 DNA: TGTGCCAGCAGTGAATCGGGCATTCAGTACTTC; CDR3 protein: CASSESGIQYF
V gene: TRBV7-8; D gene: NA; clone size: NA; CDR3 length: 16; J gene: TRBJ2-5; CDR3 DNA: TGTGCCAGCAGCTTAACCAGGGGCGTTGGTCTGGAGACCCAGTACTTC; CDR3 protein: CASSLTRGVGLETQYF
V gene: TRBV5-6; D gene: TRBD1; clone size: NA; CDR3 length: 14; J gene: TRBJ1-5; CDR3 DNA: TGTGCCAGCAGCTTCGGGACAGGGAACCAGCCCCAGCATTTT; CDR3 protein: CASSFGTGNQPQHF
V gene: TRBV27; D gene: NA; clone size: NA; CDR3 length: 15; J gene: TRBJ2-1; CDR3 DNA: TGTGCCAGCAGTTTATCAGGGGGACCCTACAATGAGCAGTTCTTC; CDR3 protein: CASSLSGGPYNEQFF
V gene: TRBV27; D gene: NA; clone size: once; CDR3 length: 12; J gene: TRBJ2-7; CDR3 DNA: TGTGCCAGCAGTACCTTTGGAGACGAGCAGTACTTC; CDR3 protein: CASSTFGDEQYF
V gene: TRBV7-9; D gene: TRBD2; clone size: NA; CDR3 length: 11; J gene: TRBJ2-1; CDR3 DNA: TGTGCCAGCGGACGGGGGGGTGAGCAGTTCTTC; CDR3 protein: CASGRGGEQFF
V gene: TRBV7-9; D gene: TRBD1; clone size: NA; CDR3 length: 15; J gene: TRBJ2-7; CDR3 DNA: TGTGCCAGCAGCTTAGCCGGGACAGGGGTCTACGAGCAGTACTTC; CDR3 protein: CASSLAGTGVYEQYF
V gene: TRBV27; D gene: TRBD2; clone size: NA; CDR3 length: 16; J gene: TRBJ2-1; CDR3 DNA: TGTGCCAGCAGTCCCCCGGGGCTAGCGGGGTACAATGAGCAGTTCTTC; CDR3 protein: CASSPPGLAGYNEQFF
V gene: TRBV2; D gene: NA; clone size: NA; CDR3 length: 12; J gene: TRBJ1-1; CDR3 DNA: TGTGCCAGCGTTGGGGGAATCCAAAAAGCTTTCTTT; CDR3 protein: CASVGGIQKAFF
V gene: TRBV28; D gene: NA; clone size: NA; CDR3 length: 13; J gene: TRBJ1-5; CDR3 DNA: TGTGCCAGCGGCGGTTATGACAATCAGCCCCAGCATTTT; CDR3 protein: CASGGYDNQPQHF
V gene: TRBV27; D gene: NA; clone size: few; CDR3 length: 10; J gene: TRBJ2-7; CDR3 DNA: TGTGCCAGCGGGCCCCACGAGCAGTACTTC; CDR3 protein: CASGPHEQYF
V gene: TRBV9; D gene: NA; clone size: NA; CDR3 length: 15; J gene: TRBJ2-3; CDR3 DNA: TGTGCCAGCAGCCCATGGGACTTGCAGGCAGATACGCAGTATTTT; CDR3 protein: CASSPWDLQADTQYF
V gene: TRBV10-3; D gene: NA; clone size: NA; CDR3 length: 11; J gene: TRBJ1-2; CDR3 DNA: TGTGCCACCAGATCTAACTATGGCTACACCTTC; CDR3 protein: CATRSNYGYTF
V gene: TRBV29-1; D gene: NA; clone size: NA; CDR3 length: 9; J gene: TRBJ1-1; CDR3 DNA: TGCAGCGTTGAAAGAACCGCTTTCTTT; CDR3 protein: CSVERTAFF
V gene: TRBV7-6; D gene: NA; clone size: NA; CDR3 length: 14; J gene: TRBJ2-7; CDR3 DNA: TGTGCCAGCAGCCCGCCGGGACGGAACTACGAGCAGTACTTC; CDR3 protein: CASSPPGRNYEQYF
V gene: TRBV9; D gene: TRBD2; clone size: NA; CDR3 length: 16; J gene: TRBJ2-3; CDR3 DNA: TGTGCCAGCAGCCCCCGACTAGCGGGAAGCACAGATACGCAGTATTTT; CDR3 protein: CASSPRLAGSTDTQYF
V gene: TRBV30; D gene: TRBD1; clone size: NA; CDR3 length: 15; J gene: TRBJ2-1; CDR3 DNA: TGTGCCTGGAGTCAGGGGGCGTCCTCCTACAATGAGCAGTTCTTC; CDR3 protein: CAWSQGASSYNEQFF
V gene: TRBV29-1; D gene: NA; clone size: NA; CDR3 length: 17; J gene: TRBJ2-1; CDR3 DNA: TGCAGCGTTGAAGAATTCCTACAGGGTGAACCCTACAATGAGCAGTTCTTC; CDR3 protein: CSVEEFLQGEPYNEQFF
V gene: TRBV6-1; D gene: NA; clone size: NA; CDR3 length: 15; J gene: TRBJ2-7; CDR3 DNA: TGTGCCAGCAGTGAATCAGGGCTTCTTTCCTACGAGCAGTACTTC; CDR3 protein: CASSESGLLSYEQYF